Shown below are 11 T cell receptor beta chains from a single sample sequenced in a study of CD8 T cells in ankylosing spondylitis. Study outcomes and limitations: Seemingly distinctive of ankylosing spondylitis blood was a TCR beta motif formed by eight highly homologous variants.

TCRdb analysed the 5' RACE reads with MiXCR anew, one entry per CDR3 protein. The sample carries under 850,000 distinct CDR3 sequences, around 20% recorded once. No antigens are known for them. Sequenced material: blood, either unsorted or a sorted T cell fraction (not recorded which). The receptors here all came from a male donor with ankylosing spondylitis.

V usage is TRBV5-5 and J usage is TRBJ2-7, with TRBD1 identical over 12 bases. With V trimmed by 4 bases and J by 4 bases, 9 bases remained unmatched. Germline lookup yields CDR1 SGHKS and CDR2 YYEKEE (reference sequence). This CDR3 has 16 residues. CDR3 residues: CASSRGTGGASYEQYF. The CDR3 DNA reads TGTGCCAGCAGCAGGGGGACAGGGGGCGCGTCTTACGAGCAGTACTTC.

This clonotype was seen a handful of times. Compared with germline, one end of the junction differs, possibly owing to a read error. The chain recombines TRBV5-6 with TRBJ2-3, with 8 nucleotides matching TRBD2. CDR1 and CDR2 (germline): SGHDT, YYEEEE. This CDR3 region has 15 residues. The CDR3, as DNA: TGTGCCAGCGGGGTCGCGGGGGGCCGAACAGATACGCAGTACTTT. Amino acid sequence: CASGVAGGRTDTQYF. The full variable domain, with the rest looked up from reference TRBV5-6 and TRBJ2-3, is DAGVTQSPTHLIKTRGQQVTLRCSPKSGHDTVSWYQQALGQGPQFIFQYYEEEERQRGNFPDRFSGHQFPNYSSELNVNALLLGDSALYLCASGVAGGRTDTQYFGPGTRLTVL.

V is TRBV4-1 and J is TRBJ2-3; weak D call: TRBD2 (5 bases). CDR3 length: 16 amino acids. Germline V lookup: CDR1 MGHRA, CDR2 YSYEKL. V gave up 0 bases and J gave up 4 bases, with 14 bases separating them. CDR3 bases: TGCGCCAGCAGCCAAGATGGAGGCAGAGACGCAGATACGCAGTATTTT. It yields the protein CASSQDGGRDADTQYF.

This clonotype showed up just a few times. This CDR3 reads CASSLQLRGDEQYF. As DNA, the CDR3 is TGCGCCAGCAGCTTACAGTTAAGAGGGGACGAGCAGTACTTC. This chain joins TRBV5-1 and TRBJ2-7, with D possibly being TRBD1 or TRBD2 (5 bases each). In germline, CDR1 is SGHRS, CDR2 YFSETQ. The CDR3 has 14 amino acids. The germline V and J ends were trimmed by 2 bases and 5 bases, with 14 bases remaining between them.

Comments on this clonotype: One junction end does not reproduce the germline sequence, and a read error may be involved. The gene calls are TRBV5-5 and TRBJ1-6; D gene uncertain. Germline V CDR1 and CDR2: SGHKS, YYEKEE (reference sequence). This CDR3 comprises 14 residues. CDR3 region: CTSSLLAVGSPLHF. The CDR3 bases are TGTACCAGCAGCTTGTTGGCAGTGGGTTCACCCCTCCACTTT.

This clonotype was seen repeatedly, ten times or more. The rearrangement uses TRBV12-3 or TRBV12-4 and TRBJ1-4; D remains unclear. The V end lost 2 bases, the J end lost 4 bases, and 8 bases lay between the germline ends. This CDR3 is built from 14 residues. DNA for the CDR3: TGTGCCAGCAGTTTATCACAGTATAATGAAAAACTGTTTTTT. Encoded protein: CASSLSQYNEKLFF.

The J gene is TRBJ2-7, the V gene TRBV7-2; possibly TRBD2 for D (6 bases). CDR1 and CDR2 (germline): SGHTA, FQGNSA. There are 15 residues in the CDR3. Trimming removed 5 bases at V and 5 bases at J, with 19 bases between. The CDR3 here is CASSPGGTRAHEQYF. The CDR3 region has the DNA TGTGCCAGCAGCCCCGGGGGAACTCGCGCCCACGAGCAGTACTTC. Using reference TRBV7-2 and TRBJ2-7 for the parts outside the CDR3, the full variable domain is GAGVSQSPSNKVTEKGKDVELRCDPISGHTALYWYRQSLGQGLEFLIYFQGNSAPDKSGLPSDRFSAERTGGSVSTLTIQRTQQEDSAVYLCASSPGGTRAHEQYFGPGTRLTVT.

This chain uses TRBV12-3 or TRBV12-4 with TRBJ2-2, with 7 bases matching TRBD2. V shed 6 bases and J 0 bases; nucleotides not matched to a gene: 7. The CDR3 runs to 16 residues. DNA for the CDR3: TGTGCCAGCAGAATAGCGACTAGCCCGAACACCGGGGAGCTGTTTTTT. It translates to CASRIATSPNTGELFF.

The chain combines TRBV12-3 or TRBV12-4 with TRBJ1-2; 10 nucleotides align to TRBD1. V lost 5 bases and J lost 3; bases outside the gene matches: 6. This CDR3 spans 15 amino acids. The CDR3 region has the DNA TGTGCCAGCAGTAAGACAGGGGGCTTGGACTATGGCTACACCTTC. It specifies CASSKTGGLDYGYTF.

This clonotype was seen more than once but under ten times. This chain links TRBV25-1 with TRBJ2-1, with D unresolved. This CDR3 is 12 amino acids long. Germline CDR1 is MGHDK and CDR2 is SYGVNS. V dropped 6 bases and J dropped 9 bases, with 12 bases sitting between them. The CDR3 sequence: CASSLTRTEQFF. The DNA of the CDR3 is TGTGCCAGCAGCCTTACGCGGACTGAGCAGTTCTTC. The full variable domain, with the rest looked up from reference TRBV25-1 and TRBJ2-1, is EADIYQTPRYLVIGTGKKITLECSQTMGHDKMYWYQQDPGMELHLIHYSYGVNSTEKGDLSSESTVSRIRTEHFPLTLESARPSHTSQYLCASSLTRTEQFFGPGTRLTVL.

The chain uses TRBV23-1 and TRBJ2-2, with 7 bases that match TRBD1. TRBV23-1 is an open reading frame, and its role is uncertain. V was clipped by 3 bases and J by 1 base; unmatched bases: 8. The CDR3 sequence is 17 residues long. This CDR3 reads CASSHRDRTVNTGELFF. For the CDR3, the DNA is TGCGCCAGCAGTCATAGGGACAGAACTGTGAACACCGGGGAGCTGTTTTTT.